This paragraph reports one TCR beta chain. These data are taken from a study of blood T cell repertoires in COVID-19. The germline V and J ends were trimmed by 7 bases and 2 bases, with 15 bases remaining between them. Germline values: CDR1 LNHDA, CDR2 SQIVND (reference sequence). The CDR3 length is 15 residues. Authors' analysis steps: Researchers report that nucleated cell counts were estimated from reference gene primer amplification. Assay used: immunoSEQ multiplex PCR; TCRdb lists only in-frame clones, some missing. V and J calls and clone size are those listed in that table; D and trimming were worked out from the DNA. The table includes around 300,000 clones, around nine tenths detected once.

The TCR was taken from a woman in her seventies with COVID-19, enrolled during active disease. The chain employs TRBV19 and TRBJ1-5, with D maybe TRBD1 (6 bases). Sequencing used peripheral blood. The CDR3 reads CASTLQGVGNQPQHF. CDR3 DNA sequence: TGTGCCAGTACCTTACAGGGAGTTGGCAATCAGCCCCAGCATTTT.